In this sample, the clone carrying this T cell receptor (beta chain) turned up a few times. Its antigen is currently unknown. The entirety of the isolated RNA underwent reverse transcription, so expressed TCRB transcripts were sequenced. Data came from immunoSEQ multiplex PCR; TCRdb stores just in-frame clones and leaves some out. The table records hundreds of thousands of clones, 13% of them present only once. V shed 2 bases and J 6 bases; nucleotides not matched to a gene: 18. The CDR3 has 19 residues. Germline-derived CDR1 and CDR2 are MDHEN and SYDVKM. This sample is drawn from a study of beta chain features in type 1 diabetes. The study's findings and limits: For Type 1 diabetes patients, all four CD4+ subsets carried TCRB CDR3s that were moderately but significantly shorter.

The TCR sequence derives from a man aged 18 to 30 with type 1 diabetes. The rearrangement uses TRBV28 and TRBJ1-4, with 7 bases identical to TRBD1. Specimen: naive CD4+ T cells from blood. CDR3 sequence: CASSLVLTGVGEADEKLFF. CDR3 coding DNA: TGTGCCAGCAGTTTAGTGTTAACAGGGGTCGGAGAAGCTGATGAAAAACTGTTTTTT.